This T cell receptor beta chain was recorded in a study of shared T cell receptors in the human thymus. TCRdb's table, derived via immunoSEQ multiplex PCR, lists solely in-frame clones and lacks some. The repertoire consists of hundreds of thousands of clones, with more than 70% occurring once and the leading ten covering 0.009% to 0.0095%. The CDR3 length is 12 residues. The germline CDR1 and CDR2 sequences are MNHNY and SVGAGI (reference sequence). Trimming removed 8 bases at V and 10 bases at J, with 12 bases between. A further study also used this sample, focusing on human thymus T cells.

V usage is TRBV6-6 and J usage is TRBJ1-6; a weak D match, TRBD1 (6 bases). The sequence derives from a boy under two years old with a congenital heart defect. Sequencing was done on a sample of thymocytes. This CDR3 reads CASRGASSPLHF. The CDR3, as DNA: TGTGCCAGCCGGGGGGCTAGCTCACCCCTCCACTTT.